A single sample gave rise to the 4 T cell receptor beta chains below, sequenced in a study of blood T cell repertoires in COVID-19. The repertoire was sequenced with immunoSEQ multiplex PCR; TCRdb's copy has only in-frame clones and lacks some. In the table there are 130,000 to 150,000 clones, about 79% of which are singletons. Sequencing was carried out using peripheral blood. All receptors come from a woman aged 50 to 65 in a cohort sampled during active or convalescent COVID-19.

CDR3 sequence (DNA): TGTGCCAGCAGCCGCGGAACAGGGGGGGGGTCAAGGACTGAAGCTTTCTTT. Translating gives CASSRGTGGGSRTEAFF. This chain connects TRBV14 to TRBJ1-1; 8 bases line up with TRBD1. J lost 5 bases, V lost 4 bases, and 15 bases had no gene match. The V gene's germline CDR1 is SGHDN and CDR2 FVKESK. The CDR3 contains 17 residues.

This clone was recorded once. V gene TRBV6-5 combines with J gene TRBJ1-2, with D tentatively TRBD1 (5 bases). This CDR3 is built from 12 residues. In germline, CDR1 is MNHEY, CDR2 SVGAGI. Trimming left V 6 bases short and J 6 bases short, with 11 bases between. The CDR3 sequence is CASRGEAHGYTF. The CDR3 DNA follows: TGTGCCAGCAGGGGGGAGGCCCATGGCTACACCTTC.

The V and J genes are TRBV19 and TRBJ1-5; 7 bases map to TRBD1. V was pared by 5 bases and J by 0 bases, with 13 bases of the junction left unmatched. Germline V gene lookup returns CDR1 LNHDA and CDR2 SQIVND (reference sequence). The CDR3 has 18 amino acids. CDR3 loop: CASSDLGQSFYSNQPQHF. DNA of the CDR3: TGTGCCAGTAGTGATCTGGGACAGTCGTTTTATAGCAATCAGCCCCAGCATTTT. Combining the CDR3 with reference TRBV19 and TRBJ1-5 gives the whole variable domain DGGITQSPKYLFRKEGQNVTLSCEQNLNHDAMYWYRQDPGQGLRLIYYSQIVNDFQKGDIAEGYSVSREKKESFPLTVTSAQKNPTAFYLCASSDLGQSFYSNQPQHFGDGTRLSIL.

The chain is built from TRBV19 and TRBJ2-2; D gene uncertain. Per germline, CDR1 LNHDA and CDR2 SQIVND (reference sequence). With 3 bases removed from V and 5 bases from J, the gap between germline ends came to 7 bases. The CDR3 loop spans 13 amino acids. CDR3 region: CASSIGSTGELFF. In nucleotides, the CDR3 is TGTGCCAGTAGTATTGGCAGTACCGGGGAGCTGTTTTTT.